This T cell receptor (beta chain) was identified during a study of T-cell memory formation after mild COVID-19. Overall study context: TCR clusters mostly belonged to single donors. General study points: In pre-infection memory, a portion of responding clones appeared, which suggested that cross-reactive memory joined. Of the contracting clones, CD4+ ones lay mainly in CM and EM, and CD8+ ones in EMRA. Second-wave clones reaching peak frequency on day 37 lacked confirmed SARS-CoV-2 specificity.

TCRdb reanalysed the 5' RACE reads using MiXCR and keeps one entry per CDR3 protein. The sample carries around 510,000 distinct CDR3 sequences, 20% to 25% recorded once. The V end was cut by 4 bases, the J end by 7 bases, with 17 bases between. Per the germline V gene, CDR1 is LGHDT and CDR2 is YNNKEL (reference sequence). CDR3 length equals 15 residues. Notes on this clonotype: As yet, its antigen is unknown.

Sequencing was performed on PBMCs or a T cell subset sorted from them (not recorded which). The source is an adult woman who had mild COVID-19 (a few samples of this study predate the infection). Cell type and time point are not known. This chain connects TRBV3-1 to TRBJ2-1; D is unclear. The CDR3 bases are TGTGCCAGCAGCCCGGCCTTACTCTCCCGAAATGAGCAGTTCTTC. As protein: CASSPALLSRNEQFF.